The T cell receptor (beta chain) described here comes from a study of regulatory T cells in long-lasting Graves disease. The CDR3 sequence is 14 residues long. Trimming took off 3 bases at V and 7 bases at J, with 16 bases between the two ends. Germline assignment: CDR1 MDHEN and CDR2 SYDVKM. This clonotype was recorded many times. Arm-PCR of CDR3 regions and iRepertoire HTBI primers were the basis on which TCR beta libraries were built. TCRdb ran MiXCR on the multiplex PCR reads and lists one entry per CDR3 protein. The repertoire holds 400,000 to 500,000 distinct CDR3 sequences, about a fifth seen once, with 7% to 10% in the top ten. Specified time point: persistent/refractory GD, antithyroid drugs over 5 years with positive TRAb. After RNA was extracted from PBMCs, the TCR library was made from it.

Sequenced here: peripheral blood mononuclear cells (PBMCs), sampled when the disease was refractory, from a patient treated with antithyroid drugs. J is TRBJ2-7 and V is TRBV28; D is possibly TRBD2 (6 bases). This TCR was sampled from a female donor with Graves disease. CDR3 nucleotide sequence: TGTGCCAGCAGTTTTTTGTTGGGGACTGGAGAGCAGTACTTC. Residues: CASSFLLGTGEQYF. Based on the CDR3 plus reference TRBV28 and TRBJ2-7, the full variable domain is DVKVTQSSRYLVKRTGEKVFLECVQDMDHENMFWYRQDPGLGLRLIYFSYDVKMKEKGDIPEGYSVSREKKERFSLILESASTNQTSMYLCASSFLLGTGEQYFGPGTRLTVT.